The present TCR beta chain was sequenced within a study of spatial heterogeneity in lung cancer (dated by TCRdb to between 2018 and 2021). Regarding the research as a whole: Beta-chain transcripts were consistently detected in greater numbers than alpha-chain transcripts, which likely reflected higher beta-chain transcript abundance. In the raw uncorrected reads, each unique combination of TCR and UMI appeared more than ten times on average. In non-small cell lung cancer, the study quantitatively compared TCR alpha and beta repertoires across several tumor regions, matched nontumor lung, and blood. Nonsynonymous mutation counts, determined by whole-exome sequencing of tumor tissue, were related to features of the TCR repertoire. At surgery, some 200 tumor regions, 61 to 65 matched nontumor lung samples and 56 PBMC samples were TCR-sequenced for both alpha and beta chains.

Findings and caveats that apply to the study as a whole: Ubiquitous expanded tumor TCRs were found in blood more often at tumor resection than at routine follow-up. Additional single-cell paired TCR alpha and beta sequencing was considered necessary to confirm, at a functional level, the hypothesis that regional TCRs recognize regional mutations.

Library method: 5' RACE. Reads for this sample came from a NextSeq 500. The TCR library protocol attached a unique molecular identifier to each TCR cDNA molecule to allow correction of PCR and sequencing errors. In the original analysis: Decombinator tools were used for TCR identification, UMI-based error correction and CDR3 extraction. TCRs above a frequency of 2 per 1,000, corresponding to the top 1% of the tumor frequency distribution, were defined as expanded. Each repertoire was subsampled 100 times to 5,000 TCRs, after which Renyi diversity was computed with the R vegan package. CDR3 similarity networks were constructed using string-kernel similarity of amino acid triplets, with links drawn between CDR3s whose pairwise similarity was above 0.82. TCRdb handled the public reads itself, with Q25 trimming in fastp and clone calling in MiXCR, and kept productive beta chains. Each CDR3 protein gets just one entry, which takes the most common genes and DNA from the rows behind it. The V and J calls and clone size come from TCRdb's table, not from the authors' own analysis. The sample table shows about 22,000 distinct CDR3 sequences, and over 4.5% are seen once. The ten biggest clones cover about 35% of the sample.

In the germline V gene, CDR1 corresponds to SGHTA and CDR2 to FQGNSA. The junction shows trimming of 5 bases on V and 2 bases on J, plus 9 bases between the germline ends. The CDR3 measures 13 amino acids from cysteine to phenylalanine. Only CDR3 DNA is held: 39 bases, read in frame from base 1. There are many counts of this clonotype. What this receptor recognizes is not known. The record has no base qualities; no much larger clone is one base away. The intended sense of this specimen's time point label: sample taken at primary tumor resection. Samples were obtained from approximately 77 patients with early-stage, untreated non-small cell lung cancer from the lung TRACERx cohort. Without any cell sorting, TCR sequencing was performed on whole RNA extracted either from tumor and nontumor lung tissue or from cryopreserved PBMC samples. Patients were selected for TCR sequencing only if sufficient RNA was available from at least two tumor regions.

The specimen was PBMCs, collected at surgery. The receptor was isolated from a male donor with early-stage non-small cell lung cancer. The chain links TRBV7-2 with TRBJ2-5; the D segment cannot be called with confidence. The CDR3 loop reads CASSPDGQETQYF. The nucleotide sequence reads as follows: TGTGCCAGCAGCCCGGACGGACAAGAGACCCAGTACTTC.